Below are 16 T cell receptor beta chains sequenced from a single sample in a study of blood T cell repertoires in COVID-19. Clones were sequenced by immunoSEQ multiplex PCR, and TCRdb holds only the in-frame ones, with some missing. Of over 130,000 clones in the sample, around 84% were seen once. The sequencing sample was made of peripheral blood. The origin of the receptors is a man aged 65 to 85 with acute or convalescent COVID-19.

The rearrangement uses TRBV6-5 and TRBJ1-1; TRBD1 might be the D (5 bases). CDR1 and CDR2 from the germline V gene are MNHEY and SVGAGI. The V and J ends lost 0 bases and 2 bases respectively, with 7 bases between them. The CDR3 is 14 residues long. The CDR3 loop is CASSYSTANTEAFF. The CDR3 DNA sequence: TGTGCCAGCAGTTACTCGACAGCAAACACTGAAGCTTTCTTT.

V and J are TRBV2 and TRBJ2-5; TRBD2 matches 13 bases. V shed 4 bases and J 2 bases; nucleotides not matched to a gene: 7. This CDR3 region has 17 residues. The germline V gene encodes CDR1 SNHLY and CDR2 FYNNEI. CDR3 sequence: CASSGRTSGGPQETQYF. The CDR3, as DNA: TGTGCCAGCAGTGGAAGGACTAGCGGGGGTCCTCAAGAGACCCAGTACTTC.

The rearrangement joins TRBV12-3 or TRBV12-4 to TRBJ2-7, with D unresolved. This CDR3 region has 12 residues. V was shortened by 6 bases and J by 6 bases, with 12 bases between the two germline ends. CDR3 loop: CASSLNELEQYF. DNA for the CDR3: TGTGCCAGCAGCTTAAACGAGCTCGAGCAGTACTTC.

The table lists this clone with a few counts. The genes are TRBV29-1 and TRBJ1-1; 7 bases fit TRBD1. This CDR3 is built from 11 residues. CDR1 and CDR2 from the germline V gene are SQVTM and ANQGSEA. V was clipped by 6 bases and J by 11 bases; unmatched bases: 9. The CDR3 DNA follows: TGCAGCGTAGCCGACAGGGCGGTTGCTTTCTTT. It translates to CSVADRAVAFF.

This sequence joins TRBV4-2 and TRBJ1-5; tentative D call: TRBD1 (5 bases). V was clipped by 4 bases and J by 2 bases, with 21 bases between them. CDR1 and CDR2 (germline): LGHNA, YNFKEQ. This CDR3 has 18 residues. CDR3 coding DNA: TGTGCCAGCAGCCCCGTTTCTGGGGGGGTGTCTGGCAATCAGCCCCAGCATTTT. Translated: CASSPVSGGVSGNQPQHF.

This chain uses TRBV5-1 with TRBJ1-1; 8 bases are shared with TRBD1. Germline V gene data show CDR1 as SGHRS and CDR2 as YFSETQ. V was clipped by 3 bases and J by 1 base; unmatched bases: 5. This CDR3 comprises 15 residues. The chain's CDR3 is CASSSGQGWNTEAFF. The DNA for the CDR3 is TGCGCCAGCAGCTCTGGACAGGGATGGAACACTGAAGCTTTCTTT.

The chain carries TRBV6-6 and TRBJ1-1, with 7 nucleotides matching TRBD1. Germline CDR1 is MNHNY and CDR2 is SVGAGI (reference sequence). The CDR3 runs 13 residues. The trim removed 2 bases at V and 8 bases at J, leaving 5 bases unmatched. The CDR3 region has the DNA TGTGCCAGCAGTTACCAAGACAGGGCCGAAGCTTTCTTT. Encoded protein: CASSYQDRAEAFF.

V usage is TRBV7-9 and J usage is TRBJ2-1; possibly TRBD2 for D (5 bases). Trimming removed 3 bases at V and 5 bases at J, with 11 bases between. There are 14 residues in the CDR3. Germline V CDR1 and CDR2: SEHNR, FQNEAQ (reference sequence). The CDR3 loop reads CASSFGGLNNEQFF. The CDR3 DNA follows: TGTGCCAGCAGCTTCGGCGGACTCAACAATGAGCAGTTCTTC.

The CDR3 loop is CASSLTTPQLALSEEQYF. As DNA, the CDR3 is TGTGCCAGCAGCTTAACGACCCCTCAGCTAGCCCTTTCCGAGGAGCAGTACTTC. The chain recombines TRBV5-8 with TRBJ2-7; tentative D call: TRBD2 (5 bases). Trimming stripped 2 bases from V and 7 bases from J, with 28 bases between. This CDR3 has 18 amino acids. Germline lookup yields CDR1 SGHTS and CDR2 YDEGEE.

This rearrangement joins TRBV6-5 to TRBJ2-1, with 12 bases matching TRBD2. Germline V lookup: CDR1 MNHEY, CDR2 SVGAGI. The CDR3 totals 14 residues. V was clipped by 5 bases and J by 7 bases; unmatched bases: 3. The CDR3 bases are TGTGCCAGCAGTCCTAGCGGGAGGGCGAATGAGCAGTTCTTC. Its protein is CASSPSGRANEQFF.

The chain has TRBV9 and TRBJ2-7, with 9 bases identical to TRBD1. Germline V gives CDR1 SGDLS, CDR2 YYNGEE. V trimming: 0 bases; J trimming: 8 bases; junction bases outside the gene matches: 6. This CDR3 has 14 residues. This CDR3 is CASSVARGQGKQYF. DNA of the CDR3: TGTGCCAGCAGCGTAGCTAGGGGACAGGGAAAGCAGTACTTC.

This clone was detected only once. V and J are TRBV6-5 and TRBJ2-2; D might be TRBD1 (5 bases). Looked up from germline, CDR1 is MNHEY and CDR2 is SVGAGI. Trimming took off 4 bases at V and 4 bases at J, with 13 bases between the two ends. The CDR3 is made up of 15 amino acids. This CDR3 is CASSSFRAITGELFF. CDR3 DNA sequence: TGTGCCAGCAGTTCCTTCAGGGCCATCACCGGGGAGCTGTTTTTT.

The chain is built from TRBV7-2 and TRBJ2-2, with 7 nucleotides matching TRBD2. The germline V gene encodes CDR1 SGHTA and CDR2 FQGNSA. This CDR3 is 15 amino acids long. The ends lost 3 bases at V and 5 bases at J; junction bases unmatched: 6. The DNA for the CDR3 is TGTGCCAGCAGCTTGTCACTAGCGAGTACCGGGGAGCTGTTTTTT. Translating it yields CASSLSLASTGELFF.

V is TRBV30 and J is TRBJ1-4; 7 nucleotides line up with TRBD1. The germline gives CDR1 GTSNPN, CDR2 SVGIG (reference sequence). After removal of 3 bases from V and 5 bases from J, the junction contained 6 bases not matched to a gene. CDR3 length: 14 residues. CDR3: CAWRPGQPNEKLFF. In nucleotides, the CDR3 is TGTGCCTGGAGACCGGGACAGCCAAATGAAAAACTGTTTTTT.

The CDR3 is CAWSSNRVETQYF. The CDR3 nucleotides are TGTGCCTGGAGTAGTAACAGGGTGGAGACCCAGTACTTC. The chain links TRBV30 to TRBJ2-5; possibly TRBD1 for D (6 bases). V gave up 2 bases and J gave up 5 bases, with 12 bases separating them. CDR1 is GTSNPN, CDR2 SVGIG, per germline (reference sequence). CDR3 length: 13 residues. The full variable domain, completed using reference TRBV30 and TRBJ2-5, is SQTIHQWPATLVQPVGSPLSLECTVEGTSNPNLYWYRQAAGRGLQLLFYSVGIGQISSEVPQNLSASRPQDRQFILSSKKLLLSDSGFYLCAWSSNRVETQYFGPGTRLLVL.

The rearrangement joins TRBV28 to TRBJ1-1; D gene unclear. The CDR3 spans 13 residues. The germline V gene encodes CDR1 MDHEN and CDR2 SYDVKM. Trimming left V 3 bases short and J 1 base short, with 6 bases between. The CDR3 spells CASSFWRNTEAFF. DNA for the CDR3: TGTGCCAGCAGTTTTTGGAGGAACACTGAAGCTTTCTTT.